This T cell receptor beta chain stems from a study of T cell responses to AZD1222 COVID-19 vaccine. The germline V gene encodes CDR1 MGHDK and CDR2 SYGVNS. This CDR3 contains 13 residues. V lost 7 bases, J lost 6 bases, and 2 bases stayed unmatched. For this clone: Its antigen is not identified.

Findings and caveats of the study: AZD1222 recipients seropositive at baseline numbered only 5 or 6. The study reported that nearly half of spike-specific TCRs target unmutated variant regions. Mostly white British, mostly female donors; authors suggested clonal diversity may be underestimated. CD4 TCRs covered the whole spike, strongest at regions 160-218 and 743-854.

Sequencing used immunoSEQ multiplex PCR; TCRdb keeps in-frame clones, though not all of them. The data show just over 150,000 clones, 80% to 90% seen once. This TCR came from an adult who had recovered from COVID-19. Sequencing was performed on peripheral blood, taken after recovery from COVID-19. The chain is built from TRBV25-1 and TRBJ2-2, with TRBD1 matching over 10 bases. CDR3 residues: CASKGTGAGELFF. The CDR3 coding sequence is TGTGCCAGCAAAGGGACAGGGGCCGGGGAGCTGTTTTTT.